This T cell receptor beta chain is drawn from a study of response to subunit inactivated influenza vaccine. Study-wide findings and caveats: It was the authors' suggestion that each seasonal influenza vaccination recruits few new T cells.

The germline gives CDR1 SGHVS, CDR2 FNYEAQ. The CDR3 has 15 residues. Trimming removed 5 bases at V and 4 bases at J, with 15 bases between. A remark on this clonotype: Antigen unknown.

TCRdb re-analysed the RT-PCR reads in MiXCR, keeping a single row per CDR3 protein. The sample consists of around 150,000 distinct CDR3 sequences, approximately 11% of them appearing once. The chain is built from TRBV7-6 and TRBJ2-1, with D possibly being TRBD1 (5 bases). Source: non-naive T cells sorted from PBMCs, taken roughly 47 days after vaccination. The clonotype comes from a man aged 50-59 years who received an inactivated influenza vaccine. This CDR3 is CASSGPRGTYNEQFF. CDR3 nucleotide sequence: TGTGCCAGCAGCGGCCCTAGGGGCACATACAATGAGCAGTTCTTC.